This TCR beta chain is from a study of sequential checkpoint blockade in melanoma. The overall study: Patients were randomized 1:1 to nivolumab-then-ipilimumab or ipilimumab-then-nivolumab first-line.

Treatment here: randomized to nivolumab then ipilimumab (arm A) or the reverse (arm B). Patients had received no earlier DNA-damaging chemotherapy. Using immunoSEQ multiplex PCR, the repertoire was profiled, and TCRdb retains in-frame clones only, with some absent. The repertoire consists of around 12,000 clones, with around 69% occurring once and the leading ten covering roughly 28%. This CDR3 has 14 amino acids. The V end was cut by 0 bases, the J end by 6 bases, with 9 bases between. In germline, CDR1 is SEHNR, CDR2 FQNEAQ (reference sequence). The specimen comprised CD8+ T cells sorted from blood (inferred from file names), sampled from a patient given nivolumab and ipilimumab in sequence. This sequence joins TRBV7-9 and TRBJ2-1; D unclear. The receptor was derived from a human donor with melanoma. In nucleotides, the CDR3 is TGTGCCAGCAGCTTAGCGCTAGAGTTCAATGAGCAGTTCTTC. Translation gives CASSLALEFNEQFF. The full variable domain, its missing parts supplied by reference TRBV7-9 and TRBJ2-1, is DTGVSQNPRHKITKRGQNVTFRCDPISEHNRLYWYRQTLGQGPEFLTYFQNEAQLEKSRLLSDRFSAERPKGSFSTLEIQRTEQGDSAMYLCASSLALEFNEQFFGPGTRLTVL.